The rows below give T cell receptor beta chains drawn from one sample of a study of shared clonotypes between healthy human individuals. The protocol was immunoSEQ multiplex PCR, while the TCRdb copy is restricted to in-frame clones and leaves out a portion. In the table there are 2 million to 3 million clones, 80% to 95% of which are singletons. What was sequenced was naive CD4+ T cells from PBMCs. These receptors came from a young man in good health. Some clones in this sample may be carry-over from other donors' samples. Both conserved end residues are part of each CDR3. The size field is filled for only some rows; it gives once, few, many or a size class.

clone_size j_call v_call cdr3_aa
NA TRBJ2-1 TRBV6-6 CASSLDSTYNEQFF
NA TRBJ2-4 TRBV6-1 CASSEGLAGGPKNIQYF
NA TRBJ1-2 TRBV29-1 CSVGSGYGYTF
NA TRBJ2-7 TRBV7-2 CASSLWGGRGEQYF
NA TRBJ1-5 TRBV27 CASRQGGQPQHF
NA TRBJ2-1 TRBV5-1 CASRDRVHNEQFF
NA TRBJ2-1 TRBV7-6 CASSLAGSGDNEQFF
NA TRBJ2-4 TRBV18 CASSPSGTGNIQYF
NA TRBJ2-2 TRBV6-4 CASIRGRDHDSNTGELFF
NA TRBJ2-1 TRBV11-1 CASSLGQGPYNEQFF
once TRBJ1-1 TRBV7-9 CASSFAGARSTEAFF
NA TRBJ2-7 TRBV27 CASSSNYYEQYF
NA TRBJ1-1 TRBV5-1 CASSLAGGAEAFF
NA TRBJ2-3 TRBV7-2 CASSLGLSTDTQYF
NA TRBJ1-5 TRBV5-1 CASSVTGMGQPQHF
NA TRBJ2-1 TRBV10-3 CAISERGLAGANEQFF
NA TRBJ2-7 TRBV5-6 CASSMGIYEQYF
NA TRBJ1-1 TRBV5-1 CASSPIGGLTEAFF
many TRBJ1-1 TRBV11-1 CASSSQTQGETFF
NA TRBJ2-3 TRBV28 CASSPAATDTQYF
NA TRBJ2-6 TRBV28 CASSLTRGIPGANVLTF
NA TRBJ2-6 TRBV5-1 CASSLAAGAWANVLTF
NA TRBJ1-5 TRBV19 CASSVVTFSGSNQPQHF
NA TRBJ2-7 TRBV28 CASSSPGDSRRASGEQYF
NA TRBJ2-3 TRBV7-9 CASSPRTGTDTQYF
NA TRBJ2-5 TRBV15 CATSRDLGGKETQYF
NA TRBJ2-3 TRBV27 CASLGGDTQYF
NA TRBJ1-2 TRBV7-2 CASSTGQGYGYTF
NA TRBJ2-5 TRBV28 CASSSTGGGRKTQYF
NA TRBJ1-3 TRBV6-4 CANHGQAPSGNTIYF
NA TRBJ1-2 TRBV28 CASRLATGAAGYTF
NA TRBJ2-7 TRBV19 CASRNAGADYEQYF
NA TRBJ2-2 TRBV2 CASTVTAGASVTGELFF
NA TRBJ1-3 TRBV7-2 CASSLGGEAGNTIYF
NA TRBJ1-3 TRBV2 CASRETGGANGNTIYF
NA TRBJ2-3 TRBV7-3 CASSPSGTQSTDTRYF
NA TRBJ2-1 TRBV5-6 CASSSSTSSNEQFF
NA TRBJ2-7 TRBV28 CASSSAGAGGEQYF
once TRBJ2-1 TRBV5-6 CASSVDRVYNEQFF
NA TRBJ1-3 TRBV5-1 CASSDFTRNTIYF
NA TRBJ2-3 TRBV6-5 CASKRTSGTTDTQYF
NA TRBJ2-7 TRBV4-1 CASSRTTGALNEQYF
NA TRBJ2-7 TRBV6-6 CASMPPTGYEQYF
NA TRBJ2-7 TRBV15 CATSVDLAGVYEQYF
NA TRBJ2-5 TRBV5-8 CASSPGLAGGGQETQYF
NA TRBJ2-1 TRBV5-1 CASSLGQGNEQFF
NA TRBJ1-1 TRBV7-3 CASRSETEAFF
NA TRBJ2-7 TRBV6-5 CASRRLRTGLGEQYF
NA TRBJ2-3 TRBV28 CASSLSPDTQYF
NA TRBJ2-5 TRBV19 CASSIVTAATQYF
NA TRBJ2-4 TRBV25-1 CASSDPRGTLAKNIQYF
NA TRBJ2-7 TRBV5-6 CASSRTSGSVYEQYF
NA TRBJ1-2 TRBV5-1 CASSFSQGEDGYTF
NA TRBJ2-1 TRBV6-1 CASIPPGQGRNEQFF
few TRBJ1-5 TRBV5-1 CASSSFGGSNQPQHF
NA TRBJ1-2 TRBV2 CASSELVRGGYTF
NA TRBJ2-7 TRBV6-5 CASSYLRGGRGYEQYF